These 28 T cell receptor beta chains originate from one sample sequenced in a study of OX40 agonist ivuxolimab in advanced cancers. Measured with immunoSEQ multiplex PCR; TCRdb has only the in-frame clones, and not every one. This sample has about 49,000 clones, with about four fifths found just once. Here the sequenced sample was CD4+ or CD8+ T cells sorted from blood, taken in a trial of the OX40 agonist ivuxolimab. These receptors were taken from an adult with an advanced solid tumor such as melanoma, head and neck, liver or kidney cancer.

The genes are TRBV14 and TRBJ2-7; the D gene is possibly TRBD2 (5 bases). The CDR3 runs 13 residues. V was pared by 4 bases and J by 0 bases, with 7 bases between. Germline CDR1 reads SGHDN; CDR2 reads FVKESK. The CDR3 reads CASSPRDSYEQYF. The CDR3 DNA reads TGTGCCAGCAGCCCCCGGGACTCCTACGAGCAGTACTTC.

The V and J genes are TRBV19 and TRBJ2-2; perhaps TRBD1 as D (6 bases). The CDR3 has 14 amino acids. From germline, CDR1 is LNHDA and CDR2 SQIVND (reference sequence). Trimming pared 10 bases from V and 1 base from J, leaving 13 bases between. CDR3 sequence reads: CATRTAENTGELFF. The CDR3 DNA reads TGTGCCACCAGGACAGCCGAGAACACCGGGGAGCTGTTTTTT.

V usage is TRBV7-2 and J usage is TRBJ1-2; D call uncertain. The germline V gene encodes CDR1 SGHTA and CDR2 FQGNSA. The ends were cut back, 1 base at V and 13 bases at J, with 13 bases in the middle. The length of the CDR3 is 12 residues. The CDR3 loop reads CASSLEALRPTF. CDR3 nucleotides: TGTGCCAGCAGCTTAGAGGCCCTTCGTCCCACCTTC.

The chain joins TRBV4-1 to TRBJ1-1, with 11 positions matching TRBD1. Unmatched junction bases numbered 3, after V lost 1 base and J lost 5 bases. The CDR3 is made up of 15 amino acids. CDR1 is MGHRA, CDR2 YSYEKL, per germline. The CDR3 spells CASSQVGQGGTEAFF. CDR3 bases: TGCGCCAGCAGCCAAGTGGGACAGGGGGGAACTGAAGCTTTCTTT.

The V and J genes are TRBV5-4 and TRBJ2-4, with 7 bases fitting TRBD1. The CDR3 sequence is 13 residues long. With V trimmed by 0 bases and J by 8 bases, 2 bases remained unmatched. CDR1 is SGHNT, CDR2 YYREEE, per germline (reference sequence). The CDR3 DNA reads as TGTGCCAGCAGCTTGGGGGACAGTCACATTCAGTACTTC. This encodes CASSLGDSHIQYF.

V usage is TRBV2 and J usage is TRBJ2-7; weak D call: TRBD1 (6 bases). V was shortened by 7 bases and J by 6 bases, with 25 bases between the two germline ends. Germline V gene lookup returns CDR1 SNHLY and CDR2 FYNNEI. The length of the CDR3 is 16 residues. The CDR3 region is CASNIIQGPRGSEQYV. The CDR3 region has the DNA TGTGCCAGCAATATTATACAGGGCCCAAGGGGGAGCGAGCAGTACGTC.

This clone came up once. This sequence joins TRBV28 and TRBJ2-6, with 11 bases fitting TRBD1. The CDR3 has 20 amino acids. CDR1 and CDR2 from the germline V gene are MDHEN and SYDVKM. Trimming removed 4 bases from V and 1 base from J; junction bases left unmatched: 12. The CDR3 loop reads CASSSISIRDRGSGANVLTF. The CDR3 DNA reads TGTGCCAGCAGTTCAATATCCATAAGGGACAGGGGGTCTGGGGCCAACGTCCTGACTTTC.

The chain uses TRBV7-2 and TRBJ2-7; 7 bases agree with TRBD1. Germline CDR1 SGHTA, CDR2 FQGNSA. The V and J ends lost 5 bases and 1 base, in that order; junction bases with no gene match: 2. The CDR3 covers 13 residues. CDR3 sequence (DNA): TGTGCCAGCAGCCCCAGGGGGTCCTACGAGCAGTACGTC. It is translated as CASSPRGSYEQYV.

The genes are TRBV7-2 and TRBJ1-1, with D possibly matching TRBD1 (5 bases). V was cut by 0 bases and J by 5 bases, with 13 bases left in between. The CDR3 contains 15 residues. The germline CDR1 and CDR2 sequences are SGHTA and FQGNSA. The CDR3 bases are TGTGCCAGCAGCTTAGCTTCACAGGAAGGGACTGAAGCTTTCTTT. It translates to CASSLASQEGTEAFF. The whole variable domain, filled in from reference TRBV7-2 and TRBJ1-1, reads GAGVSQSPSNKVTEKGKDVELRCDPISGHTALYWYRQSLGQGLEFLIYFQGNSAPDKSGLPSDRFSAERTGGSVSTLTIQRTQQEDSAVYLCASSLASQEGTEAFFGQGTRLTVV.

This clone was detected once. The chain recombines TRBV29-1 with TRBJ2-1; weak D call: TRBD2 (6 bases). The V gene's germline CDR1 is SQVTM and CDR2 ANQGSEA. Deletions cut 4 bases from V and 7 bases from J, with 17 bases between. The CDR3 is 14 amino acids. The DNA of the CDR3 is TGCAGCGTTGCGAAAGGGTTGGGGAGGAATGAGCAGTTCTTC. As protein: CSVAKGLGRNEQFF.

This chain links TRBV27 with TRBJ1-5; 7 nucleotides line up with TRBD1. CDR3 length equals 15 residues. V was pared by 2 bases and J by 4 bases, with 5 bases of the junction left unmatched. Germline V gives CDR1 MNHEY, CDR2 SMNVEV (reference sequence). Written as DNA, the CDR3 is TGTGCCAGCAGTTTAGGGTCGACAGGGAATCAGCCCCAGCATTTT. This encodes CASSLGSTGNQPQHF.

Comment on this clone: The same CDR3 can be traced to other DNA sequences in this sample. The chain carries TRBV9 and TRBJ2-3; 8 bases match TRBD2. The germline V gene encodes CDR1 SGDLS and CDR2 YYNGEE. The CDR3 runs to 14 residues. The V and J ends lost 4 bases and 0 bases, in that order; junction bases with no gene match: 1. DNA of the CDR3: TGTGCCAGCAGCCCTAGCGGGAGCACAGATACGCAGTATTTT. It encodes CASSPSGSTDTQYF. The full variable domain, with the rest looked up from reference TRBV9 and TRBJ2-3, is DSGVTQTPKHLITATGQRVTLRCSPRSGDLSVYWYQQSLDQGLQFLIQYYNGEERAKGNILERFSAQQFPDLHSELNLSSLELGDSALYFCASSPSGSTDTQYFGPGTRLTVL.

The V gene is TRBV5-6, the J gene TRBJ1-2; 9 nucleotides agree with TRBD1. Looked up from germline, CDR1 is SGHDT and CDR2 is YYEEEE. V lost 4 bases to trimming and J lost 8 bases; unmatched junction nucleotides: 3. The CDR3 runs 12 residues. For the CDR3, the DNA is TGTGCCAGCAGCGGACAGGGGTGGGGCTACACCTTC. It specifies CASSGQGWGYTF.

This clone was picked up a small number of times. The chain couples TRBV4-1 to TRBJ1-5; D is uncertain. V lost 1 base and J lost 2, with 9 bases in between. Germline-derived CDR1 and CDR2 are MGHRA and YSYEKL. CDR3 length: 15 residues. The CDR3 DNA is TGCGCCAGCAGCCAAGTCGGGAGGGGCAATCAGCCCCAGCATTTT. Protein: CASSQVGRGNQPQHF.

V usage is TRBV6-5 and J usage is TRBJ2-1, with TRBD1 matching over 8 bases. V was clipped by 4 bases and J by 0 bases; unmatched bases: 5. The length of the CDR3 is 16 residues. Germline-derived CDR1 and CDR2 are MNHEY and SVGAGI. DNA for the CDR3: TGTGCCAGCAGTTTGACAGGGGAATACTCCTACAATGAGCAGTTCTTC. Protein: CASSLTGEYSYNEQFF.

The chain combines TRBV19 with TRBJ1-2, with TRBD1 as a possible D gene (6 bases). The length of the CDR3 is 15 residues. Trimming pared 7 bases from V and 3 bases from J, leaving 18 bases between. From germline, CDR1 is LNHDA and CDR2 SQIVND (reference sequence). In DNA, the CDR3 is TGTGCCAGTACCCCGGGGCAGGGGAGTCACTATGGCTACACCTTC. As protein: CASTPGQGSHYGYTF.

This clone was detected a few times. The rearrangement joins TRBV29-1 to TRBJ2-7; TRBD1 matches 11 bases. The CDR3 spans 14 residues. Losses at the gene ends were 4 bases for V and 3 bases for J; bases not matched to a gene: 5. Germline V gives CDR1 SQVTM, CDR2 ANQGSEA. The CDR3 is CSVGPGTGGYEQYV. In DNA form, the CDR3 reads TGCAGCGTTGGTCCTGGGACAGGGGGCTACGAGCAGTACGTC.

This chain's CDR3 is CSVVLTGAWNTGELFF. DNA for the CDR3: TGCAGCGTTGTTTTGACGGGAGCGTGGAACACCGGGGAGCTGTTTTTT. The chain links TRBV29-1 to TRBJ2-2; TRBD2 is a possible D gene (6 bases). Trimming left V 4 bases short and J 1 base short, with 16 bases between. Germline V gene lookup returns CDR1 SQVTM and CDR2 ANQGSEA. There are 16 residues in the CDR3.

This sequence joins TRBV28 and TRBJ1-6, with no clear D. Trimming stripped 1 base from V and 5 bases from J, with 6 bases between. This CDR3 is 14 amino acids long. The germline gives CDR1 MDHEN, CDR2 SYDVKM. CDR3 region: CASSLYGNNSPLHF. The CDR3 bases are TGTGCCAGCAGTTTATACGGAAATAATTCACCCCTCCACTTT. Full variable domain (missing parts from reference TRBV28 and TRBJ1-6): DVKVTQSSRYLVKRTGEKVFLECVQDMDHENMFWYRQDPGLGLRLIYFSYDVKMKEKGDIPEGYSVSREKKERFSLILESASTNQTSMYLCASSLYGNNSPLHFGNGTRLTVT.

The rearrangement uses TRBV4-1 and TRBJ1-4; D unclear. The CDR3 runs 16 residues. V gave up 0 bases and J gave up 4 bases, with 12 bases separating them. The germline gives CDR1 MGHRA, CDR2 YSYEKL. The CDR3 sequence is CASSQDPETINEKLFF. CDR3 coding DNA: TGCGCCAGCAGCCAAGATCCAGAGACCATTAATGAAAAACTGTTTTTT.

The chain uses TRBV5-6 and TRBJ1-6, with TRBD1 identical over 7 bases. V dropped 4 bases and J dropped 1; count of bases not matched to a gene: 5. The CDR3 sequence is 16 residues long. CDR1 is SGHDT and CDR2 is YYEEEE in the germline V gene. The CDR3 DNA reads TGTGCCAGCAGCCCCGACAGGGCTTCCTATAATTCACCCCTCCACTTT. Its translation: CASSPDRASYNSPLHF.

The V and J genes are TRBV19 and TRBJ2-1; D remains ambiguous. The CDR3 runs to 16 residues. Germline V gives CDR1 LNHDA, CDR2 SQIVND (reference sequence). V was shortened by 1 base and J by 0 bases, with 10 bases between the two germline ends. In DNA, the CDR3 is TGTGCCAGTAGTATAGGGGCTGCGAGCTCCTACAATGAGCAGTTCTTC. This sequence encodes CASSIGAASSYNEQFF.

This rearrangement joins TRBV6-5 to TRBJ2-7; 8 bases match TRBD1. Per germline, CDR1 MNHEY and CDR2 SVGAGI. The V gene end was trimmed by 4 bases and the J gene end by 6 bases; junction bases not matched to a gene: 8. The CDR3 extends over 14 amino acids. The CDR3 sequence is CASSSLTGEVEQYF. The CDR3 DNA reads as TGTGCCAGCAGTTCCTTGACAGGGGAGGTCGAGCAGTACTTC.

The chain recombines TRBV27 with TRBJ2-1; unclear D gene. The germline V and J ends were trimmed by 2 bases and 4 bases, with 9 bases remaining between them. Looked up from germline, CDR1 is MNHEY and CDR2 is SMNVEV (reference sequence). The CDR3 spans 14 residues. The CDR3 coding sequence is TGTGCCAGCAGTTTAGGAGTTACGTACAATGAGCAGTTCTTC. Translated: CASSLGVTYNEQFF.

The rearrangement uses TRBV7-8 and TRBJ1-5, with a tentative D call TRBD1 (5 bases). The CDR3 length is 13 residues. Trimming left V 2 bases short and J 6 bases short, with 8 bases between. CDR1 and CDR2 from the germline V gene are SGHVS and FQNEAQ. In DNA, the CDR3 is TGTGCCAGCAGCTTACAGGGTTCTCAGCCCCAGCATTTT. It specifies CASSLQGSQPQHF.

The gene calls are TRBV4-3 and TRBJ2-7, with 7 bases that match TRBD1. Germline V lookup: CDR1 LGHNA, CDR2 YSLEER. The J segment lost 2 bases and the V segment lost 1 base, leaving 5 bases of the junction unmatched. The CDR3 is made up of 15 amino acids. DNA for the CDR3: TGCGCCAGCAGCCAAGGAGGGCAGGGGGCCTACGAGCAGTACTTC. This translates into CASSQGGQGAYEQYF.

The CDR3 nucleotides are TGTGCCAGCAGTTTGGCCCTCGAGACTAGCGCAAGCTCCTACAATGAGCAGTTCTTC. Encoded protein: CASSLALETSASSYNEQFF. The chain uses TRBV28 and TRBJ2-1, with TRBD2 matching 8 bases. Per the germline V gene, CDR1 is MDHEN and CDR2 is SYDVKM. The junction had 13 bases not matched to a gene; V was cut back by 3 bases and J by 0 bases. CDR3 length: 19 amino acids. Supplemented by reference TRBV28 and TRBJ2-1, the full variable domain reads DVKVTQSSRYLVKRTGEKVFLECVQDMDHENMFWYRQDPGLGLRLIYFSYDVKMKEKGDIPEGYSVSREKKERFSLILESASTNQTSMYLCASSLALETSASSYNEQFFGPGTRLTVL.

The chain carries TRBV9 and TRBJ2-1; the D is unclear. The germline V and J ends were trimmed by 3 bases and 5 bases, with 9 bases remaining between them. The CDR3 runs 13 residues. Germline V gives CDR1 SGDLS, CDR2 YYNGEE. CDR3 residues: CASSDEMDNEQFF. Here the CDR3 DNA reads TGTGCCAGCAGCGACGAGATGGACAATGAGCAGTTCTTC.